Below are 32 T cell receptor beta chains sequenced from a single sample in a study of OX40 agonist ivuxolimab in advanced cancers. Sequencing was performed with immunoSEQ multiplex PCR; in TCRdb, only in-frame clones are kept and a portion is missing. The table has tens of thousands of clones, approximately 82% seen once. This specimen was CD4+ or CD8+ T cells sorted from blood, taken in a trial of the OX40 agonist ivuxolimab. Receptors were obtained from an adult with an advanced solid tumor such as melanoma, head and neck, liver or kidney cancer.

V gene TRBV7-8 combines with J gene TRBJ1-2, with D hard to call. The CDR3 runs to 14 residues. Looked up from germline, CDR1 is SGHVS and CDR2 is FQNEAQ. Trimming shortened V by 0 bases and J by 4 bases, and 9 bases separated the two germline ends. CDR3 in amino acids: CASSLANEGYGYTF. The CDR3 DNA is TGTGCCAGCAGCTTAGCCAACGAGGGCTATGGCTACACCTTC.

V and J are TRBV10-2 and TRBJ1-4; D gene unclear. Germline CDR1 is WSHSY and CDR2 is SAAADI. This CDR3 comprises 13 residues. V lost 3 bases and J 8 bases, leaving 10 bases between the germline ends. In DNA form, the CDR3 reads TGCGCCAGCAGTGACACTGAAGGAGAAAAACTGTTTTTT. Protein: CASSDTEGEKLFF.

This chain connects TRBV28 to TRBJ2-7; D may match TRBD1 or TRBD2 (5 bases each). The CDR3 spans 14 residues. Trimming took 1 base from V and 3 from J, leaving 10 bases between them. CDR1 is MDHEN and CDR2 is SYDVKM in the germline V gene. CDR3 protein: CASSLFPGLYEQYF. For the CDR3, the DNA is TGTGCCAGCAGTTTATTTCCGGGGCTCTACGAGCAGTACTTC.

In nucleotides, the CDR3 is TGTGCCAGCAGCTTGGGTCTGGGGGAGCAGTTCTTC. Its translation is CASSLGLGEQFF. The V call is TRBV5-6, the J call TRBJ2-1; no definite D call. CDR3 length: 12 residues. Germline CDR1 and CDR2: SGHDT and YYEEEE. Deletions cut 0 bases from V and 10 bases from J, with 8 bases between.

The chain carries TRBV7-9 and TRBJ2-7; 9 nucleotides align to TRBD1. Germline values: CDR1 SEHNR, CDR2 FQNEAQ (reference sequence). The CDR3 extends over 15 amino acids. After removal of 4 bases from V and 1 base from J, the junction contained 5 bases not matched to a gene. The CDR3 sequence: CASSSSGQGSYEQYF. The CDR3 region has the DNA TGTGCCAGCAGCTCATCTGGACAGGGGTCCTACGAGCAGTACTTC. Looking up the rest from reference TRBV7-9 and TRBJ2-7 gives the full variable domain: DTGVSQNPRHKITKRGQNVTFRCDPISEHNRLYWYRQTLGQGPEFLTYFQNEAQLEKSRLLSDRFSAERPKGSFSTLEIQRTEQGDSAMYLCASSSSGQGSYEQYFGPGTRLTVT.

The chain links TRBV29-1 to TRBJ2-1; D remains ambiguous. Germline CDR1 reads SQVTM; CDR2 reads ANQGSEA. This CDR3 region has 15 residues. Trimming stripped 2 bases from V and 0 bases from J, with 11 bases between. The CDR3 sequence: CSVELGRSSYNEQFF. The CDR3, as DNA: TGCAGCGTTGAACTGGGCAGAAGCTCCTACAATGAGCAGTTCTTC.

The rearrangement links TRBV27 to TRBJ2-7, with 12 bases that match TRBD2. V was pared by 5 bases and J by 7 bases, with 9 bases of the junction left unmatched. The CDR3 totals 15 residues. Per germline, CDR1 MNHEY and CDR2 SMNVEV (reference sequence). DNA of the CDR3: TGTGCCAGCAGTGACCGGACTAGCGGGATAGAGGAGCAGTACTTC. Translating it yields CASSDRTSGIEEQYF.

The chain uses TRBV6-1 and TRBJ2-7, with 8 bases matching TRBD2. The CDR3 has 15 residues. CDR1 is MNHNS, CDR2 SASEGT, per germline. V was pared by 2 bases and J by 2 bases, with 5 bases of the junction left unmatched. For the CDR3, the DNA is TGTGCCAGCAGTGAATGGGGCGGGAGGCCCTACGAGCAGTACTTC. Protein: CASSEWGGRPYEQYF.

Note on this clone: A junction boundary mismatches the germline segment, possibly from a read error. The rearrangement uses TRBV2 and TRBJ2-7, with TRBD1 as a possible D gene (7 bases). The CDR3 length is 11 residues. Germline V CDR1 and CDR2: SNHLY, FYNNEI. The CDR3 sequence is CASSSGGWQHF. In DNA form, the CDR3 reads TGTGCCAGCAGTTCAGGGGGGTGGCAGCACTTC.

This chain connects TRBV7-8 to TRBJ2-7; no clear D gene. The CDR3 sequence is 13 residues long. Trimming removed 7 bases at V and 0 bases at J, with 10 bases between. CDR1 is SGHVS, CDR2 FQNEAQ, per germline. The CDR3 reads CASKPRSSYEQYF. In nucleotides, the CDR3 is TGTGCCAGCAAACCCAGGAGCTCCTACGAGCAGTACTTC.

The chain links TRBV5-6 to TRBJ2-7; 10 bases line up with TRBD2. This CDR3 is 16 amino acids long. V dropped 2 bases and J dropped 5; count of bases not matched to a gene: 10. Looked up from germline, CDR1 is SGHDT and CDR2 is YYEEEE. The DNA for the CDR3 is TGTGCCAGCAGCTTTCCTAGCGGGAGTATATCTGACGAGCAGTACTTC. As protein: CASSFPSGSISDEQYF.

This clone was seen a single time. J is TRBJ2-3 and V is TRBV9; D tentatively reads TRBD1 or TRBD2 (5 bases each). The CDR3 spans 14 residues. V lost 2 bases, J lost 6 bases, and 13 bases lay in between. Germline CDR1 reads SGDLS; CDR2 reads YYNGEE. CDR3 residues: CASSVEVGTDTQYF. CDR3 bases: TGTGCCAGCAGCGTGGAAGTAGGGACCGATACGCAGTATTTT.

The rearrangement uses TRBV27 and TRBJ1-1; D uncertain. This CDR3 has 16 amino acids. Germline assignment: CDR1 MNHEY and CDR2 SMNVEV (reference sequence). V lost 6 bases and J 1 base, leaving 18 bases between the germline ends. The CDR3 sequence is CASRDIDGPSNTEAFF. For the CDR3, the DNA is TGTGCCAGCAGGGATATAGATGGACCCTCGAACACTGAAGCTTTCTTT.

This clone was recorded a few times. The rearrangement joins TRBV6-5 to TRBJ2-7; 13 nucleotides match TRBD2. CDR1 and CDR2 (germline): MNHEY, SVGAGI. The CDR3 runs to 16 residues. V shed 4 bases, J shed 2 bases, and the junction held 5 bases outside the gene matches. The CDR3 spells CASSWTSGGYTYEQYF. The CDR3 region has the DNA TGTGCCAGCAGTTGGACTAGCGGGGGCTATACCTACGAGCAGTACTTC.

This clone came up a few times. The chain combines TRBV30 with TRBJ2-1; TRBD1 is a possible D gene (6 bases). CDR1 is GTSNPN, CDR2 SVGIG, per germline (reference sequence). This CDR3 spans 16 amino acids. Trimming removed 4 bases from V and 4 bases from J, with 20 bases in between. The CDR3 sequence is CAWKLSRGGRYNEQFF. The CDR3, as DNA: TGTGCCTGGAAACTCTCCAGGGGCGGACGGTACAATGAGCAGTTCTTC.

CDR3 sequence (DNA): TGTGCCAGCAGTTTATCCGGGACAGCGGCCTCTGGGGCCAACGTCCTGACTTTC. Translated: CASSLSGTAASGANVLTF. This chain connects TRBV27 to TRBJ2-6; 7 nucleotides agree with TRBD1. J was trimmed by 0 bases and V by 0 bases; bases with no gene match: 5. The CDR3 consists of 18 residues. The germline V gene encodes CDR1 MNHEY and CDR2 SMNVEV (reference sequence).

The rearrangement links TRBV2 to TRBJ1-1, with a tentative D call TRBD1 (5 bases). The V end lost 6 bases, the J end lost 4 bases, and 12 bases lay between the germline ends. Germline V gene sequence: CDR1 SNHLY, CDR2 FYNNEI. The CDR3 has 13 residues. This CDR3 reads CASSAGRGTEAFF. In DNA form, the CDR3 reads TGTGCCAGCAGCGCAGGGAGGGGCACTGAAGCTTTCTTT.

CDR3 sequence reads: CASSGSSGDPRTQFF. As DNA, the CDR3 is TGCGCCAGCAGCGGGTCTAGCGGGGACCCTAGGACGCAGTTCTTC. The chain couples TRBV4-3 to TRBJ2-1, with 9 bases fitting TRBD2. The junction had 14 bases not matched to a gene; V was cut back by 5 bases and J by 12 bases. CDR1 and CDR2 (germline): LGHNA, YSLEER. The CDR3 is made up of 15 amino acids.

This chain connects TRBV9 to TRBJ2-1; D remains unclear. V was cut by 0 bases and J by 0 bases, with 7 bases left in between. CDR3 length: 15 amino acids. Germline values: CDR1 SGDLS, CDR2 YYNGEE. CDR3 amino acids: CASSVEPDSYNEQFF. The CDR3 bases are TGTGCCAGCAGCGTAGAACCGGACTCCTACAATGAGCAGTTCTTC.

J is TRBJ2-7 and V is TRBV9; 11 bases match TRBD2. Germline loops: CDR1 SGDLS, CDR2 YYNGEE. The ends lost 4 bases at V and 3 bases at J; junction bases unmatched: 3. The CDR3 has 14 residues. The CDR3, as DNA: TGTGCCAGCAGCCCGGGGACTAGCGGCTACGAGCAGTACTTC. This translates into CASSPGTSGYEQYF.

This chain links TRBV10-1 with TRBJ2-7; D remains unclear. The CDR3 has 11 amino acids. CDR1 is WNHNN and CDR2 is SYGVQD in the germline V gene (reference sequence). Trimming took off 3 bases at V and 9 bases at J, with 9 bases between the two ends. The CDR3 reads CASSDVTGQYF. The CDR3 DNA reads as TGCGCCAGCAGTGATGTTACGGGGCAGTACTTC.

This sequence joins TRBV6-5 and TRBJ2-6, with D possibly TRBD1 on 6 matching bases. Germline loops: CDR1 MNHEY, CDR2 SVGAGI. The germline V and J ends were trimmed by 8 bases and 4 bases, with 9 bases remaining between them. There are 13 residues in the CDR3. CDR3 nucleotides: TGTGCCAGCGGGACATCCGGGGCCAACGTCCTGACTTTC. The encoded protein is CASGTSGANVLTF.

The genes are TRBV11-3 and TRBJ2-5; D may be TRBD1 (6 bases). Germline CDR1 is SGHNT and CDR2 is YENEEA. V shed 6 bases and J shed 5 bases, with 10 bases lying between them. The CDR3 sequence is 12 residues long. The DNA for the CDR3 is TGTGCCAGCAGTGCTAGGGGGGAGACCCAGTACTTC. Translating it yields CASSARGETQYF.

The chain uses TRBV4-1 and TRBJ1-5, with D perhaps matching TRBD1 (5 bases). The CDR3 is 16 amino acids. V lost 1 base and J lost 0, with 10 bases in between. Germline CDR1 is MGHRA and CDR2 is YSYEKL. This CDR3 is CASSQAGDYSNQPQHF. The CDR3 coding sequence is TGCGCCAGCAGCCAAGCGGGGGATTATAGCAATCAGCCCCAGCATTTT.

This clone has only a few counts. The V and J genes are TRBV28 and TRBJ2-7; D is possibly TRBD2 (7 bases). Deletions cut 4 bases from V and 7 bases from J, with 14 bases between. This CDR3 contains 13 residues. Germline CDR1 reads MDHEN; CDR2 reads SYDVKM. CDR3 sequence (DNA): TGTGCCAGCAGTTCCGGGGGAGGGGGAGAGCAGTACTTC. This translates into CASSSGGGGEQYF.

The chain couples TRBV7-9 to TRBJ1-4; D gene ambiguous. The ends were cut back, 7 bases at V and 0 bases at J, with 6 bases in the middle. Germline-derived CDR1 and CDR2 are SEHNR and FQNEAQ (reference sequence). The CDR3 length is 13 residues. The CDR3: CASMQTTNEKLFF. The CDR3 DNA reads TGTGCCAGCATGCAGACAACTAATGAAAAACTGTTTTTT.

This chain connects TRBV5-1 to TRBJ2-7; D possibly corresponds to TRBD2 (5 bases). Germline V lookup: CDR1 SGHRS, CDR2 YFSETQ. The ends were cut back, 1 base at V and 4 bases at J, with 9 bases in the middle. The CDR3 sequence is 13 residues long. CDR3 in DNA: TGCGCCAGCAGCTTGAGGAGGAATTACGAGCAGTACTTC. Its translation is CASSLRRNYEQYF.

The CDR3 DNA reads TGTGCCAGCGGCCGGGCGGGAGCTATCTACAATGAGCAGTTCTTC. Its translation is CASGRAGAIYNEQFF. V gene TRBV16 combines with J gene TRBJ2-1; TRBD2 agrees at 7 bases. This CDR3 has 15 residues. V lost 8 bases and J lost 3; bases outside the gene matches: 10. CDR1 and CDR2 (germline): KGHSY, FQNENV.

This chain links TRBV11-2 with TRBJ1-4; D gene uncertain. The CDR3 totals 12 residues. The V end lost 3 bases, the J end lost 9 bases, and 8 bases lay between the germline ends. Germline values: CDR1 SGHAT, CDR2 FQNNGV. The CDR3 nucleotides are TGTGCCAGCAGCTTGTCGGGGAAAAAACTGTTTTTT. This translates into CASSLSGKKLFF.

The gene calls are TRBV5-4 and TRBJ2-2, with TRBD2 as a possible D gene (5 bases). Germline CDR1 reads SGHNT; CDR2 reads YYREEE (reference sequence). The CDR3 spans 16 residues. V gave up 0 bases and J gave up 0 bases, with 9 bases separating them. The CDR3 DNA is TGTGCCAGCAGCTTGGCGTCTAGCTCGAACACCGGGGAGCTGTTTTTT. This sequence encodes CASSLASSSNTGELFF.

This chain links TRBV7-9 with TRBJ2-1, with 8 positions matching TRBD1. This CDR3 has 15 residues. The J segment lost 6 bases and the V segment lost 5 bases, leaving 9 bases of the junction unmatched. CDR1 is SEHNR and CDR2 is FQNEAQ in the germline V gene (reference sequence). CDR3 in amino acids: CASSHARTGINEQFF. The DNA for the CDR3 is TGTGCCAGCAGCCACGCCCGGACAGGGATCAATGAGCAGTTCTTC.

This chain links TRBV27 with TRBJ2-7, with 10 bases aligning to TRBD2. The CDR3 has 17 residues. Germline V lookup: CDR1 MNHEY, CDR2 SMNVEV (reference sequence). J lost 2 bases, V lost 2 bases, and 9 bases had no gene match. The CDR3 sequence is CASSLAGLARGAYEQYF. CDR3 bases: TGTGCCAGCAGTTTAGCGGGACTAGCGAGAGGGGCCTACGAGCAGTACTTC.